Below are 12 T cell receptor beta chains sequenced from a single sample in a study of blood T cell repertoires in COVID-19 (TCRdb year 2020). The library was made by the immunoSEQ multiplex PCR assay. The table was pulled from immuneACCESS by TCRdb, which kept in-frame rearrangements only. Such tables lose some clones; where checked, under half of the loss comes from unresolved V genes, and the rest has no known cause. The sample includes 50,000 or so clones, with 80% to 90% observed a single time. Of the sample, under 30% is held by the ten largest clones. Source material: peripheral blood. The receptor set was obtained from a human donor in a cohort sampled during active COVID-19.

The chain is built from TRBV25-1 and TRBJ2-5, with D hard to call. Germline V gene lookup returns CDR1 MGHDK and CDR2 SYGVNS. CDR3 length equals 16 residues. Trimming cost V 2 bases and J 2 bases, with 15 bases left between them. The chain's CDR3 is CASSEMVSPLQETQYF. The CDR3 DNA reads as TGTGCCAGCAGTGAAATGGTTAGCCCATTACAAGAGACCCAGTACTTC.

The chain has TRBV6-6 and TRBJ1-1; D ambiguous. Germline V CDR1 and CDR2: MNHNY, SVGAGI (reference sequence). The CDR3 length is 11 residues. V was cut by 7 bases and J by 8 bases, with 11 bases left in between. The CDR3 loop is CASNPTREAFF. The CDR3 nucleotides are TGTGCCAGCAACCCCACAAGAGAAGCTTTCTTT.

V usage is TRBV7-3 and J usage is TRBJ1-2, with D maybe TRBD1 (5 bases). The CDR3 runs 12 residues. V lost 6 bases, J lost 8 bases, and 13 bases lay in between. Germline V lookup: CDR1 SGHTA, CDR2 FQGTGA. The CDR3 sequence is CASRGLTGGYTF. DNA of the CDR3: TGTGCCAGCAGGGGACTCACGGGGGGCTACACCTTC.

This sequence joins TRBV7-2 and TRBJ1-1; the D gene is possibly TRBD1 (6 bases). The CDR3 consists of 15 residues. V gave up 10 bases and J gave up 5 bases, with 23 bases separating them. In germline, CDR1 is SGHTA, CDR2 FQGNSA. CDR3 loop: CATQQQGVGKTEAFF. The CDR3, as DNA: TGTGCCACCCAACAACAGGGCGTTGGGAAGACTGAAGCTTTCTTT.

The CDR3 sequence: CASSYDRAQPQHF. The CDR3 region has the DNA TGTGCCAGCAGCTACGACAGGGCCCAGCCCCAGCATTTT. The chain employs TRBV7-2 and TRBJ1-5, with TRBD1 matching over 7 bases. The CDR3 totals 13 residues. The V gene end was trimmed by 4 bases and the J gene end by 7 bases; junction bases not matched to a gene: 4. Germline V lookup: CDR1 SGHTA, CDR2 FQGNSA.

This chain uses TRBV7-9 with TRBJ2-7, with a possible D match to TRBD2 (5 bases). V was trimmed by 5 bases and J by 2 bases, leaving 7 bases between them. The length of the CDR3 is 12 residues. Germline CDR1 and CDR2: SEHNR and FQNEAQ (reference sequence). The CDR3 sequence is CASSPGTYEQYF. The CDR3 bases are TGTGCCAGCAGCCCGGGGACCTACGAGCAGTACTTC.

The chain has TRBV28 and TRBJ2-3; D is perhaps TRBD1 (6 bases). This CDR3 is 14 amino acids long. CDR1 is MDHEN, CDR2 SYDVKM, per germline. The V end was cut by 2 bases, the J end by 6 bases, with 12 bases between. CDR3 DNA sequence: TGTGCCAGCAGTTTACTGGACAGTGTGGATACGCAGTATTTT. Amino acid sequence: CASSLLDSVDTQYF.

CDR3 sequence (DNA): TGTGCCAGTAGTGACAGGGGGATCGGAGGCTACACCTTC. It is translated as CASSDRGIGGYTF. The chain uses TRBV19 and TRBJ1-2, with 9 bases aligning to TRBD1. The V segment lost 5 bases and the J segment 8 bases; nucleotides outside the gene matches: 6. CDR3 length equals 13 residues. Germline CDR1 reads LNHDA; CDR2 reads SQIVND (reference sequence).

This chain uses TRBV28 with TRBJ2-7, with a weak D call TRBD1 (6 bases). Germline V gives CDR1 MDHEN, CDR2 SYDVKM. The V and J ends lost 3 bases and 5 bases respectively, with 23 bases between them. The CDR3 sequence is 17 residues long. The CDR3, as DNA: TGTGCCAGCAGTTTGCCCCCTTCGCGCGGGCCAGGGGACGAGCAGTACTTC. Its protein product is CASSLPPSRGPGDEQYF.

The rearrangement joins TRBV27 to TRBJ1-2; a weak D match, TRBD1 (5 bases). The CDR3 loop spans 14 amino acids. Trimming left V 4 bases short and J 2 bases short, with 11 bases between. CDR1 and CDR2 from the germline V gene are MNHEY and SMNVEV (reference sequence). CDR3 sequence reads: CASSWGATNYGYTF. CDR3 in DNA: TGTGCCAGCAGTTGGGGCGCTACAAACTATGGCTACACCTTC.

This chain links TRBV4-2 with TRBJ1-3; D gene ambiguous. V was clipped by 0 bases and J by 0 bases, with 6 bases between them. CDR3 length: 15 amino acids. The V gene's germline CDR1 is LGHNA and CDR2 YNFKEQ. This chain's CDR3 is CASSQDHGSGNTIYF. The CDR3 DNA reads as TGTGCCAGCAGCCAAGATCACGGCTCTGGAAACACCATATATTTT.

This clone occurred a few times. The chain employs TRBV2 and TRBJ1-1, with a possible D match to TRBD1 (6 bases). Germline V lookup: CDR1 SNHLY, CDR2 FYNNEI. V was pared by 6 bases and J by 2 bases, with 13 bases between. The CDR3 has 14 residues. CDR3 amino acids: CASRLQGPNTEAFF. DNA of the CDR3: TGTGCCAGCAGGTTACAGGGCCCTAACACTGAAGCTTTCTTT.